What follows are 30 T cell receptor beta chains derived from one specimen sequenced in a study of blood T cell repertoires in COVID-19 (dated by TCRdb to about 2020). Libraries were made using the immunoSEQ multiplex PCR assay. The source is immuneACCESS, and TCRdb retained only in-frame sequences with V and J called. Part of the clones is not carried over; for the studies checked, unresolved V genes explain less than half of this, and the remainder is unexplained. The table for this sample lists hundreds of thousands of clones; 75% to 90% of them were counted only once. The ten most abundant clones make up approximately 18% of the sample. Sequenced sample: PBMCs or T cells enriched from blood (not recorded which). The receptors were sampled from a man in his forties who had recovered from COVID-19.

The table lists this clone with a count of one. CDR3 sequence (DNA): TGTGCCAGTAAGGTCGGGTTGGGCAGGGATGAGCAGTTCTTC. Translating it yields CASKVGLGRDEQFF. This chain links TRBV19 with TRBJ2-1; maybe TRBD1 (5 bases). V dropped 7 bases and J dropped 8 bases, with 18 bases sitting between them. Per the germline V gene, CDR1 is LNHDA and CDR2 is SQIVND (reference sequence). The CDR3 is 14 residues long. Using reference TRBV19 and TRBJ2-1 for the parts outside the CDR3, the full variable domain is DGGITQSPKYLFRKEGQNVTLSCEQNLNHDAMYWYRQDPGQGLRLIYYSQIVNDFQKGDIAEGYSVSREKKESFPLTVTSAQKNPTAFYLCASKVGLGRDEQFFGPGTRLTVL.

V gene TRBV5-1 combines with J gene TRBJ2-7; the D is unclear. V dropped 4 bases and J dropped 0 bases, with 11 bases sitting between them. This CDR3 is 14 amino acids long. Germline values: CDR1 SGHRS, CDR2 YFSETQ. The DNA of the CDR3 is TGCGCCAGCAGCCTGCGGTTCTCCTCCTACGAGCAGTACTTC. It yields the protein CASSLRFSSYEQYF.

The CDR3 DNA sequence: TGTGCCAGCAGTTACTCGATCTCAGGGGACTACGAGCAGTACTTC. This translates into CASSYSISGDYEQYF. The chain recombines TRBV6-5 with TRBJ2-7; D may be TRBD1 (6 bases). The V end was cut by 0 bases, the J end by 3 bases, with 12 bases between. Germline loops: CDR1 MNHEY, CDR2 SVGAGI. This CDR3 region has 15 residues.

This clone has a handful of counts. The chain's CDR3 is CASRIADYNEQFF. CDR3 nucleotides: TGTGCCAGCCGTATAGCGGACTACAATGAGCAGTTCTTC. The rearrangement uses TRBV2 and TRBJ2-1; a possible D gene is TRBD2 (6 bases). CDR1 SNHLY and CDR2 FYNNEI come from the germline V gene. The CDR3 loop spans 13 amino acids. The V end was cut by 8 bases, the J end by 3 bases, with 11 bases between.

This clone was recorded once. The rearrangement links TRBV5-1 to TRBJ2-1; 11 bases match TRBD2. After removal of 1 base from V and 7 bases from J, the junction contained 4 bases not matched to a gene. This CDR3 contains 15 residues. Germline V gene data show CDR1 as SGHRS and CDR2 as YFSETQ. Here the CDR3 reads CASSLTLAGVNEQFF. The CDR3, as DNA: TGCGCCAGCAGCTTGACACTAGCGGGAGTGAATGAGCAGTTCTTC.

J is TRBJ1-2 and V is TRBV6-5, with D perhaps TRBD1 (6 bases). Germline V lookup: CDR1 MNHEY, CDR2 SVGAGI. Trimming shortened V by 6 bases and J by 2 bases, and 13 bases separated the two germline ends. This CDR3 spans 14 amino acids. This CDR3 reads CASRRTASNYGYTF. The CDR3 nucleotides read TGTGCCAGCAGGAGGACAGCGTCAAACTATGGCTACACCTTC.

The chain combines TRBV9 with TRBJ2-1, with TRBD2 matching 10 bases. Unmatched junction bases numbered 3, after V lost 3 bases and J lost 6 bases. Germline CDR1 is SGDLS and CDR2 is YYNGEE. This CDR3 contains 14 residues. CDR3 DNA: TGTGCCAGCAGCGACCCTAGCGGGAGCAATGAGCAGTTCTTC. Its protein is CASSDPSGSNEQFF.

The CDR3 sequence is CASSLFGTGEQYF. CDR3 DNA sequence: TGTGCCAGCAGTTTGTTCGGTACGGGAGAGCAGTACTTC. The chain carries TRBV12-3 or TRBV12-4 and TRBJ2-7, with D perhaps matching TRBD2 (5 bases). The CDR3 is made up of 13 amino acids. The V end lost 3 bases, the J end lost 7 bases, and 13 bases lay between the germline ends.

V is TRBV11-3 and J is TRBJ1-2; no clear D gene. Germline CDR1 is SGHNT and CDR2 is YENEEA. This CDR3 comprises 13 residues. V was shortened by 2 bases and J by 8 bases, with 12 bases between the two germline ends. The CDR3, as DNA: TGTGCCAGCAGCTTAAACTTGATCCACGGCTACACCTTC. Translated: CASSLNLIHGYTF.

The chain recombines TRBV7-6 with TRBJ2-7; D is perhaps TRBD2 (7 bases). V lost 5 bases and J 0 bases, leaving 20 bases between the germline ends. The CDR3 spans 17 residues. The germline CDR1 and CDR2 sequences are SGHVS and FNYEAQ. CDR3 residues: CASSLGGRRTVSYEQYF. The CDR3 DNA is TGTGCCAGCAGCCTCGGGGGGCGACGGACGGTCTCCTACGAGCAGTACTTC.

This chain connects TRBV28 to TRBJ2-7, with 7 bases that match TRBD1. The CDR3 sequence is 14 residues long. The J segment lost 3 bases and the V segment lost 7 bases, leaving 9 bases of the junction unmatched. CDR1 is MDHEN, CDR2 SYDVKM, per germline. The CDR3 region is CASTDPGQSYEQYF. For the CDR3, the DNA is TGTGCCAGCACTGATCCGGGACAGAGCTACGAGCAGTACTTC.

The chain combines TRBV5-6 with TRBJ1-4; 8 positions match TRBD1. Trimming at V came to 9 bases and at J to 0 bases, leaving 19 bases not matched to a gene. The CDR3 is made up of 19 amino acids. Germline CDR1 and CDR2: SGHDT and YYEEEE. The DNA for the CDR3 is TGTGCCACCGCAAAGACCTTGGACAGGGTCCAATCAACTAATGAAAAACTGTTTTTT. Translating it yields CATAKTLDRVQSTNEKLFF.

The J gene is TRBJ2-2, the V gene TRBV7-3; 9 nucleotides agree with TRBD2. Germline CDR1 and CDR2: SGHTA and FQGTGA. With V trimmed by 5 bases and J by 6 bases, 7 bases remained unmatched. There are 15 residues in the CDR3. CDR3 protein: CASSPYSGSSGELFF. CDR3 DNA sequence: TGTGCCAGCAGCCCCTATAGCGGGAGTTCCGGGGAGCTGTTTTTT.

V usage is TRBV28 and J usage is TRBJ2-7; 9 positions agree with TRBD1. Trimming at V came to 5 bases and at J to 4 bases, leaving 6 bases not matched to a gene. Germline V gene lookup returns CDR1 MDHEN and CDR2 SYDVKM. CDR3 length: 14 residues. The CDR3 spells CASSLGTGIYEQYF. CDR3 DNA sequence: TGTGCCAGCAGTCTCGGGACAGGGATTTACGAGCAGTACTTC.

The CDR3 region is CASSPTGPRNIQYF. The CDR3 DNA follows: TGTGCCAGCAGTCCAACAGGTCCTAGGAACATTCAGTACTTC. The V call is TRBV28, the J call TRBJ2-4; a weak D match, TRBD1 (5 bases). Germline-derived CDR1 and CDR2 are MDHEN and SYDVKM. V gave up 5 bases and J gave up 7 bases, with 15 bases separating them. The CDR3 covers 14 residues. The full variable domain, its missing parts supplied by reference TRBV28 and TRBJ2-4, is DVKVTQSSRYLVKRTGEKVFLECVQDMDHENMFWYRQDPGLGLRLIYFSYDVKMKEKGDIPEGYSVSREKKERFSLILESASTNQTSMYLCASSPTGPRNIQYFGAGTRLSVL.

CDR3 in DNA: TGTGCCAGCACTCTAGAAGGACGCGGGAGCAGCACCGGGGAGCTGTTTTTT. It codes for CASTLEGRGSSTGELFF. The chain carries TRBV27 and TRBJ2-2, with 7 bases fitting TRBD2. Unmatched junction bases numbered 15, after V lost 7 bases and J lost 4 bases. This CDR3 region has 17 residues. Germline values: CDR1 MNHEY, CDR2 SMNVEV (reference sequence).

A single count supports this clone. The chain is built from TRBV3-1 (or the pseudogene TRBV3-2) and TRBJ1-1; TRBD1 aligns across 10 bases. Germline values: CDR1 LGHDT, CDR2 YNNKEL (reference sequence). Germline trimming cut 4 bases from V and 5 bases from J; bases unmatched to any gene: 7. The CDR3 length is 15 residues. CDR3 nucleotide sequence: TGTGCCAGCAGCCCGACAGGGGGCGCGGGGACTGAAGCTTTCTTT. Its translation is CASSPTGGAGTEAFF.

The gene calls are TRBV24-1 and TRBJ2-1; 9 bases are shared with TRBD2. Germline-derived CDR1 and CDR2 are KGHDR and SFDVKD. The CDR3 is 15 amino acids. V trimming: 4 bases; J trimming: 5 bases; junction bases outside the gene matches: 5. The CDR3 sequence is CATSEWTSDHNEQFF. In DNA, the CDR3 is TGTGCCACCAGTGAGTGGACTAGCGACCACAATGAGCAGTTCTTC.

The CDR3 nucleotides are TGTGCTAGTGGCAAAACAGGGTTGGAGCAGTTCTTC. Protein: CASGKTGLEQFF. This chain links TRBV12-5 with TRBJ2-1; TRBD1 might be the D (6 bases). CDR1 LGHNT and CDR2 FRNRAP come from the germline V gene. CDR3 size: 12 residues. The V end lost 6 bases, the J end lost 10 bases, and 13 bases lay between the germline ends.

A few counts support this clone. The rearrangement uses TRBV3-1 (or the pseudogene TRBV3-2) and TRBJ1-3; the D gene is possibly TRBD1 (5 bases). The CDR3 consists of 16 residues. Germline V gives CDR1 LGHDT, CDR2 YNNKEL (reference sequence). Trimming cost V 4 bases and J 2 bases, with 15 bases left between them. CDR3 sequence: CASSPPLAGTGNTIYF. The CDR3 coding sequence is TGTGCCAGCAGCCCGCCCTTGGCAGGGACTGGAAACACCATATATTTT.

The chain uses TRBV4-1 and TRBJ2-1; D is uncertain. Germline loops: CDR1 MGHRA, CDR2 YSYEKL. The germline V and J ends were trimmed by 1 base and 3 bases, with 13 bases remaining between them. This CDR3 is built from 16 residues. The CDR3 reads CASSQVGRTHYNEQFF. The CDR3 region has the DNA TGCGCCAGCAGCCAAGTGGGCCGAACCCACTACAATGAGCAGTTCTTC.

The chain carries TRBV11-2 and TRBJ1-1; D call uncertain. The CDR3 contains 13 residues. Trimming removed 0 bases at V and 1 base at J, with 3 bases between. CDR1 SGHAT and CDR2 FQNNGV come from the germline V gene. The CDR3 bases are TGTGCCAGCAGCTTAGACAGGAACACTGAAGCTTTCTTT. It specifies CASSLDRNTEAFF.

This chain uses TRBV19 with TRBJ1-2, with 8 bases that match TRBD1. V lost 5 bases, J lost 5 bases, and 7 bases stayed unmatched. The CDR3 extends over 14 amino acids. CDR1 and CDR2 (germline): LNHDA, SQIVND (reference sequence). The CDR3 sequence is CASSPQTGEYGYTF. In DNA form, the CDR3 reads TGTGCCAGTAGTCCCCAGACAGGGGAATATGGCTACACCTTC.

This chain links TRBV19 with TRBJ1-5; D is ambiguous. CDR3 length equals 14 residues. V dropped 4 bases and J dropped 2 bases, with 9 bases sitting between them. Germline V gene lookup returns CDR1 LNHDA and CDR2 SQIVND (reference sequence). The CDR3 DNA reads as TGTGCCAGTAGTACCTTCGGGGGCAATCAGCCCCAGCATTTT. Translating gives CASSTFGGNQPQHF.

The CDR3 loop is CASSSQGAIPEQYF. CDR3 DNA sequence: TGTGCCAGCAGCTCACAGGGGGCGATACCCGAGCAGTACTTC. J is TRBJ2-7 and V is TRBV7-2; 9 bases agree with TRBD1. Germline V CDR1 and CDR2: SGHTA, FQGNSA. V trimming: 4 bases; J trimming: 6 bases; junction bases outside the gene matches: 7. The CDR3 is made up of 14 amino acids.

The CDR3 coding sequence is TGTGCCAGCAGCTTCATCGGAGATCAGCCCCAGCATTTT. Protein: CASSFIGDQPQHF. This chain joins TRBV7-9 and TRBJ1-5; D not certain. The CDR3 sequence is 13 residues long. From germline, CDR1 is SEHNR and CDR2 FQNEAQ (reference sequence). With 3 bases removed from V and 5 bases from J, the gap between germline ends came to 8 bases.

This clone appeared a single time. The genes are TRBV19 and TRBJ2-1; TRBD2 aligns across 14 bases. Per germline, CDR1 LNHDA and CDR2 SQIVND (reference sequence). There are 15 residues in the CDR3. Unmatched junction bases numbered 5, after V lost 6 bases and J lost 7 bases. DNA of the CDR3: TGTGCCAGTAGGTTCGGGACTAGCGGGAGAAATGAGCAGTTCTTC. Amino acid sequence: CASRFGTSGRNEQFF.

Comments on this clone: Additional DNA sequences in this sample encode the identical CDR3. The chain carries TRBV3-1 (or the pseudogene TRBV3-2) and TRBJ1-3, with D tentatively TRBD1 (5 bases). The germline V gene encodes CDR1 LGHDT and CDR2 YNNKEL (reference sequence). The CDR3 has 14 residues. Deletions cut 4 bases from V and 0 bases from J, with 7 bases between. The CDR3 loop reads CASSPRDSGNTIYF. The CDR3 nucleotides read TGTGCCAGCAGCCCCAGGGACTCTGGAAACACCATATATTTT.

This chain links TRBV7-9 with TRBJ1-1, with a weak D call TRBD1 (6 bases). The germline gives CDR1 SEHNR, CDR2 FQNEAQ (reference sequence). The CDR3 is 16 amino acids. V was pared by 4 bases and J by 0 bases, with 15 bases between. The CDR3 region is CASSSIRTAMNTEAFF. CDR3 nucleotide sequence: TGTGCCAGCAGCTCAATCCGGACAGCGATGAACACTGAAGCTTTCTTT.

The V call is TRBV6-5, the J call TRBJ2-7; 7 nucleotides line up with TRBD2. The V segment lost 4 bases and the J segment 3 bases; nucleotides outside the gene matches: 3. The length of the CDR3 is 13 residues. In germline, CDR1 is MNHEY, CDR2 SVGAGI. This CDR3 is CASSSSGYYEQYF. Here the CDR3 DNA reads TGTGCCAGCAGTTCTAGCGGTTACTACGAGCAGTACTTC.